This TCR beta chain was identified in a study of OX40 agonist ivuxolimab in advanced cancers. Study details: Ivuxolimab was administered intravenously to patients at 0.01 to 10 mg/kg every 2 weeks.

Clones were read by immunoSEQ multiplex PCR, and TCRdb kept only the in-frame ones, dropping some. Of about 96,000 clones listed, around 80% are singletons. The study sampled blood at baseline, cycle 4 day 1, and cycle 7 day 1. This clone was observed a handful of times. Germline assignment: CDR1 SGHVS and CDR2 FQNEAQ. The CDR3 has 14 residues. Trimming shortened V by 5 bases and J by 8 bases, and 18 bases separated the two germline ends. The sequence was collected from an adult with an advanced solid tumor such as melanoma, head and neck, liver or kidney cancer. This chain joins TRBV7-8 and TRBJ1-2; TRBD1 is a possible D gene (6 bases). The sequencing used CD4+ or CD8+ T cells sorted from blood, collected in a trial of the OX40 agonist ivuxolimab. As DNA, the CDR3 is TGTGCCAGCAGCCCCCGAGGGGGGGTTCGGGGCTACACCTTC. Its protein product is CASSPRGGVRGYTF. The full variable domain, in which reference TRBV7-8 and TRBJ1-2 provide the parts outside the CDR3, is GAGVSQSPRYKVAKRGQDVALRCDPISGHVSLFWYQQALGQGPEFLTYFQNEAQLDKSGLPSDRFFAERPEGSVSTLKIQRTQQEDSAVYLCASSPRGGVRGYTFGSGTRLTVV.